These 22 T cell receptor beta chains were sequenced from one sample in a study of CDR3 diversity in severe acne. Each CDR3 protein gets one entry after TCRdb re-called the PCR reads with MiXCR. The sample carries about 98,000 distinct CDR3 sequences, more than 45% recorded once. The sequenced sample was blood. The source of these receptors is a male donor with acne.

This rearrangement joins TRBV13 to TRBJ2-7; D is uncertain. Trimming took off 1 base at V and 6 bases at J, with 13 bases between the two ends. In germline, CDR1 is PRHDT, CDR2 FYEKMQ (reference sequence). CDR3 length: 14 residues. Here the CDR3 reads CASSLAGGFSEQYF. For the CDR3, the DNA is TGTGCCAGCAGCTTAGCAGGTGGGTTCTCCGAGCAGTACTTC.

This chain links TRBV7-6 with TRBJ2-7; weak D call: TRBD2 (6 bases). The CDR3 consists of 14 residues. Trimming pared 6 bases from V and 0 bases from J, leaving 12 bases between. Germline lookup yields CDR1 SGHVS and CDR2 FNYEAQ. This CDR3 is CASSKGLLSYEQYF. In DNA form, the CDR3 reads TGTGCCAGCAGTAAGGGACTCCTCTCCTACGAGCAGTACTTC.

This clonotype was counted only a few times. This rearrangement joins TRBV5-5 to TRBJ1-1, with 8 positions matching TRBD1. The germline CDR1 and CDR2 sequences are SGHKS and YYEKEE (reference sequence). Trimming cost V 2 bases and J 10 bases; bases outside gene matches: 16. This CDR3 is built from 16 residues. The CDR3 here is CASSLVSGTGHRGAFF. The DNA for the CDR3 is TGTGCCAGCAGCTTAGTTTCCGGGACAGGCCACAGGGGAGCTTTCTTT.

To note about this clonotype: This may come from a read error, since a much larger clone is one base off. This CDR3 is CAGSLGTEAFF. The CDR3 region has the DNA TGTGCCGGTAGTCTTGGGACGGAAGCTTTCTTT. The chain links TRBV19 to TRBJ1-1; D possibly corresponds to TRBD1 (5 bases). CDR1 is LNHDA, CDR2 SQIVND, per germline (reference sequence). The CDR3 runs to 11 residues.

The sample holds many counts of this clonotype. The chain employs TRBV7-3 and TRBJ2-7, with a tentative D call TRBD2 (6 bases). CDR1 is SGHTA, CDR2 FQGTGA, per germline. V was trimmed by 5 bases and J by 6 bases, leaving 20 bases between them. The CDR3 contains 15 residues. CDR3 residues: CASSDPGELAGEQYF. For the CDR3, the DNA is TGTGCCAGCAGCGACCCTGGGGAACTAGCAGGCGAGCAGTACTTC.

The rearrangement joins TRBV24-1 to TRBJ1-2, with D maybe TRBD1 (6 bases). The CDR3 extends over 16 amino acids. Trimming stripped 3 bases from V and 4 bases from J, with 17 bases between. CDR1 and CDR2 (germline): KGHDR, SFDVKD. This CDR3 reads CATSDHAVGAIYGYTF. The CDR3 nucleotides are TGTGCCACCAGTGATCACGCTGTGGGGGCGATCTATGGCTACACCTTC.

V gene TRBV25-1 combines with J gene TRBJ2-2; TRBD2 matches 9 bases. The CDR3 covers 15 residues. Trimming took 3 bases from V and 4 from J; bases not matched to a gene: 3. Germline V CDR1 and CDR2: MGHDK, SYGVNS. The CDR3 protein is CASSEVAGATGELFF. The CDR3 DNA sequence: TGTGCCAGCAGTGAGGTAGCGGGAGCCACCGGGGAGCTGTTTTTT.

This clonotype occurred once. The chain combines TRBV15 with TRBJ1-2, with a possible D match to TRBD1 (5 bases). Germline CDR1 reads LNHNV; CDR2 reads YYDKDF (reference sequence). The germline V and J ends were trimmed by 5 bases and 0 bases, with 13 bases remaining between them. The CDR3 consists of 15 residues. CDR3 sequence reads: CATSGVGRANYGYTF. The CDR3 bases are TGTGCCACCAGCGGGGTGGGGCGAGCTAACTATGGCTACACCTTC.

There are many counts of this clonotype. The J gene is TRBJ2-3, the V gene TRBV7-3; possible D gene TRBD2, 6 bases. V was trimmed by 1 base and J by 3 bases, leaving 14 bases between them. Germline CDR1 reads SGHTA; CDR2 reads FQGTGA. The length of the CDR3 is 16 residues. The CDR3 sequence: CASSLRLEGRTDTQYF. CDR3 sequence (DNA): TGTGCCAGCAGCTTAAGGCTGGAGGGAAGAACAGATACGCAGTATTTT.

The rearrangement joins TRBV7-9 to TRBJ1-4, with D uncertain. The CDR3 is 12 residues long. Germline CDR1 is SEHNR and CDR2 is FQNEAQ (reference sequence). V shed 7 bases and J shed 7 bases, with 10 bases lying between them. CDR3 in amino acids: CASKGFTEKLFF. DNA for the CDR3: TGTGCCAGCAAAGGGTTTACTGAAAAACTGTTTTTT.

This clonotype has more than one count but fewer than ten. The rearrangement joins TRBV6-4 to TRBJ1-1, with unresolved D. The CDR3 runs to 13 residues. CDR1 and CDR2 (germline): MRHNA, SNTAGT. Trimming shortened V by 6 bases and J by 4 bases, and 12 bases separated the two germline ends. The CDR3 region is CASSETRSTEAFF. The DNA for the CDR3 is TGTGCCAGCAGCGAAACACGGTCCACTGAAGCTTTCTTT.

By share, this clonotype ranks as medium-sized. The J gene is TRBJ2-3, the V gene TRBV20-1; D may correspond to TRBD1 or TRBD2 (5 bases each). Germline V lookup: CDR1 DFQATT, CDR2 SNEGSKA (reference sequence). Trimming stripped 4 bases from V and 0 bases from J, with 23 bases between. The CDR3 consists of 18 residues. CDR3 region: CSATSAYGGRRSTDTQYF. The CDR3 DNA sequence: TGCAGTGCTACATCTGCGTATGGGGGTCGGAGGAGCACAGATACGCAGTATTTT.

This clonotype was observed a handful of times. The chain combines TRBV10-3 with TRBJ1-1; TRBD1 is a possible D gene (5 bases). This CDR3 is built from 13 residues. CDR1 is ENHRY and CDR2 is SYGVKD in the germline V gene. The ends were cut back, 9 bases at V and 3 bases at J, with 14 bases in the middle. CDR3 DNA: TGTGCCATTAAGGACCGGGACGACACTGAAGCTTTCTTT. This codes for CAIKDRDDTEAFF.

Points on this clonotype: A much larger clone lies one base from this, so it may be a read error. The conserved phenylalanine or tryptophan normally closing the CDR3 is absent here, so this likely arose from a read error. The chain is built from TRBV20-1 and TRBJ2-1; 8 nucleotides agree with TRBD2. Germline CDR1 reads DFQATT; CDR2 reads SNEGSKA (reference sequence). The CDR3 has 15 amino acids. Trimming at V came to 1 base and at J to 11 bases, leaving 13 bases not matched to a gene. The CDR3 DNA sequence: TGCAGTGCTAGAGCGCCGGGGGGGACCTTGAGTAAGCAGTTCTCC. Its translation is CSARAPGGTLSKQFS.

The chain recombines TRBV25-1 with TRBJ1-2, with 7 nucleotides matching TRBD1. Trimming at V came to 9 bases and at J to 4 bases, leaving 14 bases not matched to a gene. The germline V gene encodes CDR1 MGHDK and CDR2 SYGVNS. The CDR3 consists of 15 residues. The CDR3 nucleotides read TGTGCCAGTAGTATCCTCGGGACAGCTTTCTATGGCTACACCTTC. Translating gives CASSILGTAFYGYTF.

The chain combines TRBV18 with TRBJ2-5; D gene ambiguous. Trimming took off 1 base at V and 3 bases at J, with 0 bases between the two ends. CDR3 length: 11 amino acids. Germline V gives CDR1 KGHSH, CDR2 LQKENI. The CDR3 nucleotides read TGTGCCAGCTCACCACAAGAGACCCAGTACTTC. It is translated as CASSPQETQYF.

Comments on this clonotype: This may come from a read error, since a much larger clone is one base off. CDR3: CAGSRPGGSRNEQFF. As DNA, the CDR3 is TGTGCCGGCAGCCGACCCGGCGGGAGTCGGAATGAGCAGTTCTTC. V gene TRBV9 combines with J gene TRBJ2-1, with 7 bases lining up with TRBD2. This CDR3 contains 15 residues. Germline lookup yields CDR1 SGDLS and CDR2 YYNGEE.

The table lists this clonotype with many counts. CDR3 DNA: TGTGCCAGCAGTTCGGCAGAGCTCCCCCGGACAGGGGAACACAATGAGCAGTTCTTC. Translated, it gives CASSSAELPRTGEHNEQFF. The rearrangement uses TRBV28 and TRBJ2-1; 9 bases fit TRBD1. The germline gives CDR1 MDHEN, CDR2 SYDVKM. The V and J ends lost 4 bases and 5 bases, in that order; junction bases with no gene match: 18. This CDR3 spans 19 amino acids.

The chain employs TRBV7-9 and TRBJ2-2, with 9 bases that match TRBD1. CDR1 and CDR2 (germline): SEHNR, FQNEAQ (reference sequence). This CDR3 region has 17 residues. Trimming took 4 bases from V and 3 from J; bases not matched to a gene: 9. The CDR3 coding sequence is TGTGCCAGCAGCTGGGGACAGGGAGTGATCGACACCGGGGAGCTGTTTTTT. Its protein is CASSWGQGVIDTGELFF.

The V call is TRBV10-2, the J call TRBJ1-5, with a tentative D call TRBD1 (5 bases). The CDR3 totals 14 residues. V was pared by 6 bases and J by 0 bases, with 9 bases between. Germline CDR1 WSHSY, CDR2 SAAADI. The CDR3 sequence is CASSGGYSNQPQHF. The CDR3 nucleotides are TGCGCCAGCAGCGGGGGTTATAGCAATCAGCCCCAGCATTTT.

The chain joins TRBV2 to TRBJ1-6, with D tentatively TRBD1 (5 bases). The germline V gene encodes CDR1 SNHLY and CDR2 FYNNEI. CDR3 length: 12 residues. The V and J ends lost 7 bases and 11 bases respectively, with 12 bases between them. The CDR3 DNA sequence: TGTGCCAGCACCCAAGGGGCAGCACCCCTCCACTTT. Its protein product is CASTQGAAPLHF.

This CDR3 is CSARPSSGSLGEQFF. The CDR3 DNA sequence: TGCAGTGCTAGACCTAGTAGCGGGAGCCTGGGTGAGCAGTTCTTC. This chain connects TRBV20-1 to TRBJ2-1, with 9 bases lining up with TRBD2. There are 15 residues in the CDR3. The V gene's germline CDR1 is DFQATT and CDR2 SNEGSKA (reference sequence). The junction had 11 bases not matched to a gene; V was cut back by 2 bases and J by 9 bases.